One sample yielded the 3 T cell receptor beta chains listed below, sequenced in a study of T cells after yellow fever vaccination. TCRdb called the 5' RACE reads again in MiXCR, with one record for every CDR3 protein. This sample carries approximately 150,000 distinct CDR3 sequences, 6.2% of them seen once, and the ten largest clones take just under 3%. The source was CD4+ T cells sorted from PBMCs, collected on the day of the first yellow fever vaccination. The origin of the receptors is a man aged 18 to 29 who received the YFV17D yellow fever vaccine.

This clonotype appeared many times. The V gene is TRBV5-1, the J gene TRBJ2-7; TRBD1 matches 9 bases. Germline assignment: CDR1 SGHRS and CDR2 YFSETQ. V was clipped by 2 bases and J by 11 bases; unmatched bases: 14. CDR3 length equals 15 residues. Here the CDR3 DNA reads TGCGCCAGCAGCTTAGGGGACAGGGATGCCCCTGAGGAGTACGTC. Translated: CASSLGDRDAPEEYV.

This clonotype was seen many times. The chain uses TRBV6-5 and TRBJ1-3; D gene uncertain. V lost 3 bases and J 2 bases, leaving 11 bases between the germline ends. The CDR3 totals 15 residues. Germline V gene sequence: CDR1 MNHEY, CDR2 SVGAGI. CDR3 bases: TGTGCCAGCAGTTATTCGGTGGCGGCTGGAAACACCATATATTTT. Translation: CASSYSVAAGNTIYF.

The table lists this clonotype with a few counts. This chain uses TRBV20-1 with TRBJ2-1, with TRBD2 matching 13 bases. The CDR3 length is 15 residues. CDR1 is DFQATT and CDR2 is SNEGSKA in the germline V gene (reference sequence). The junction had 10 bases not matched to a gene; V was cut back by 6 bases and J by 8 bases. The CDR3 nucleotides read TGCAGTGCCCCAGGACTAGCGGGGGATCTCGATGAGCAGTTCTTC. Translating gives CSAPGLAGDLDEQFF.